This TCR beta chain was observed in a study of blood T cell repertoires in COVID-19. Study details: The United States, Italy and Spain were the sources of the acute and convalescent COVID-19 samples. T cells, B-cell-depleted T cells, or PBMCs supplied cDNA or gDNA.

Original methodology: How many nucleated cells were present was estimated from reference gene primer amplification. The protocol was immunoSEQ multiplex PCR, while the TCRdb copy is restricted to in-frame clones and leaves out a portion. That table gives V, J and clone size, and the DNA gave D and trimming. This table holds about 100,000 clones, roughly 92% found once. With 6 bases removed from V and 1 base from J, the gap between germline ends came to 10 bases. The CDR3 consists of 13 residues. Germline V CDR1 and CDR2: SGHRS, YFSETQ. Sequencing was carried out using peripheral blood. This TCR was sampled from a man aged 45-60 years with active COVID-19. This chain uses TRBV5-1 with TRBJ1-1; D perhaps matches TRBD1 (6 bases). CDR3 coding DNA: TGCGCCAGCACCAAAGGGGGGAACACTGAAGCTTTCTTT. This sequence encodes CASTKGGNTEAFF.